These 18 T cell receptor beta chains share one sample of origin, sequenced in a study of PD-L1 blockade in urothelial cancer. Stated time point: peripheral blood 6 weeks after treatment start. The protocol was immunoSEQ multiplex PCR, while the TCRdb copy is restricted to in-frame clones and leaves out a portion. Of 95,000 to 130,000 clones listed, roughly 91% were seen once; the top ten hold 1.5% to 2%. Sequenced material: PBMCs, taken around atezolizumab (anti-PD-L1) treatment. Receptor source: a man aged 60-69 years with urothelial cancer.

V and J are TRBV2 and TRBJ1-4; 9 bases match TRBD1. V dropped 9 bases and J dropped 7; count of bases not matched to a gene: 12. This CDR3 is built from 15 residues. CDR1 and CDR2 from the germline V gene are SNHLY and FYNNEI. CDR3 protein: CASHSLGQGSEKLFF. The CDR3 region has the DNA TGTGCCAGTCACAGCTTGGGACAGGGCAGTGAAAAACTGTTTTTT.

The chain is built from TRBV27 and TRBJ2-1, with TRBD1 identical over 8 bases. Per the germline V gene, CDR1 is MNHEY and CDR2 is SMNVEV (reference sequence). The CDR3 length is 14 residues. The J segment lost 5 bases and the V segment lost 3 bases, leaving 3 bases of the junction unmatched. The CDR3 region has the DNA TGTGCCAGCAGTTTTCCGGACAGGGACAATGAGCAGTTCTTC. Residues: CASSFPDRDNEQFF.

The chain joins TRBV15 to TRBJ1-5; 9 bases are a match to TRBD1. The CDR3 loop spans 21 amino acids. Germline V lookup: CDR1 LNHNV, CDR2 YYDKDF (reference sequence). V lost 1 base to trimming and J lost 0 bases; unmatched junction nucleotides: 16. CDR3 sequence: CATSRAVSRDRATYSNQPQHF. The CDR3, as DNA: TGTGCCACCAGCAGAGCGGTCTCCCGGGACAGGGCTACGTATAGCAATCAGCCCCAGCATTTT.

The rearrangement links TRBV11-2 to TRBJ2-3; 7 nucleotides agree with TRBD2. The CDR3 extends over 15 amino acids. The germline V gene has CDR1 SGHAT and CDR2 FQNNGV. V lost 1 base to trimming and J lost 4 bases; unmatched junction nucleotides: 5. CDR3 sequence (DNA): TGTGCCAGCAGCTTAGCGGGAGGCGGGGCAGATACGCAGTATTTT. This encodes CASSLAGGGADTQYF.

CDR3 coding DNA: TGTGCCACCAGAGGGGTGTCCTCTGGAAACACCATATATTTT. It yields the protein CATRGVSSGNTIYF. The genes are TRBV15 and TRBJ1-3; possibly TRBD1 for D (5 bases). The CDR3 consists of 14 residues. V was cut by 6 bases and J by 0 bases, with 9 bases left in between. The germline V gene encodes CDR1 LNHNV and CDR2 YYDKDF (reference sequence).

The DNA of the CDR3 is TGTGCCAGCAGCTCCGCGGGAGAGACCCAGTACTTC. Amino acids: CASSSAGETQYF. V is TRBV7-9 and J is TRBJ2-5; perhaps TRBD2 as D (5 bases). The CDR3 is 12 residues long. Trimming cost V 4 bases and J 4 bases, with 7 bases left between them. CDR1 is SEHNR, CDR2 FQNEAQ, per germline (reference sequence).

The CDR3 sequence: CASVPRGGGWNGYTF. CDR3 sequence (DNA): TGTGCCAGCGTCCCGAGGGGGGGCGGCTGGAATGGCTACACCTTC. The genes are TRBV19 and TRBJ1-2; the D gene is possibly TRBD1 (6 bases). This CDR3 comprises 15 residues. Trimming stripped 9 bases from V and 6 bases from J, with 23 bases between. The germline CDR1 and CDR2 sequences are LNHDA and SQIVND (reference sequence). The full variable domain, completed using reference TRBV19 and TRBJ1-2, is DGGITQSPKYLFRKEGQNVTLSCEQNLNHDAMYWYRQDPGQGLRLIYYSQIVNDFQKGDIAEGYSVSREKKESFPLTVTSAQKNPTAFYLCASVPRGGGWNGYTFGSGTRLTVV.

The chain couples TRBV5-1 to TRBJ1-2; D unclear. Trimming took off 3 bases at V and 7 bases at J, with 13 bases between the two ends. Germline CDR1 is SGHRS and CDR2 is YFSETQ. This CDR3 is 13 amino acids long. CDR3 loop: CASSWTGDSGYTF. CDR3 coding DNA: TGCGCCAGCAGCTGGACGGGAGACTCTGGCTACACCTTC.

In its sample, this clone was seen once. This rearrangement joins TRBV27 to TRBJ1-6; 9 bases fit TRBD1. Germline CDR1 reads MNHEY; CDR2 reads SMNVEV (reference sequence). The CDR3 runs 15 residues. The junction had 11 bases not matched to a gene; V was cut back by 7 bases and J by 10 bases. The CDR3 DNA follows: TGTGCCAGCAAAGAGTGGAGGACAGGGGTGTCACCCCTCCACTTT. Protein product: CASKEWRTGVSPLHF.

The V and J genes are TRBV2 and TRBJ1-1; 7 nucleotides agree with TRBD1. J lost 10 bases, V lost 5 bases, and 7 bases had no gene match. The CDR3 covers 12 residues. Germline CDR1 and CDR2: SNHLY and FYNNEI. The CDR3 DNA is TGTGCCAGCAGTTACGACAGGGTAAGAGCTTTCTTT. Translated: CASSYDRVRAFF.

This sequence joins TRBV13 and TRBJ2-7; 9 bases agree with TRBD2. V shed 4 bases and J 0 bases; nucleotides not matched to a gene: 4. CDR3 length equals 15 residues. From germline, CDR1 is PRHDT and CDR2 FYEKMQ (reference sequence). In DNA, the CDR3 is TGTGCCAGCAGCTCACTAGCGGGTGTCTCCTACGAGCAGTACTTC. This codes for CASSSLAGVSYEQYF.

This clone was seen a few times. The genes are TRBV5-1 and TRBJ2-5; D gene unclear. Deletions cut 2 bases from V and 1 base from J, with 9 bases between. This CDR3 region has 14 residues. Germline CDR1 and CDR2: SGHRS and YFSETQ. The CDR3 here is CASSFDAVQETQYF. In DNA form, the CDR3 reads TGCGCCAGCAGCTTTGACGCGGTCCAAGAGACCCAGTACTTC.

The chain has TRBV18 and TRBJ2-3; 8 nucleotides align to TRBD2. This CDR3 region has 16 residues. V trimming: 5 bases; J trimming: 0 bases; junction bases outside the gene matches: 7. The germline V gene encodes CDR1 KGHSH and CDR2 LQKENI. DNA for the CDR3: TGTGCCAGCTCATCTAATAGCGGGACTAGCACAGATACGCAGTATTTT. It codes for CASSSNSGTSTDTQYF.

V is TRBV7-9 and J is TRBJ2-7, with 7 bases matching TRBD1. The length of the CDR3 is 12 residues. Germline V gene sequence: CDR1 SEHNR, CDR2 FQNEAQ (reference sequence). With 5 bases clipped from V and 5 bases from J, the junction kept 3 bases outside the gene matches. CDR3 in amino acids: CASSLQGDEQYF. CDR3 in DNA: TGTGCCAGCAGCCTCCAGGGGGACGAGCAGTACTTC.

The chain couples TRBV28 to TRBJ2-1; D is undetermined. Trimming removed 6 bases from V and 2 bases from J, with 8 bases in between. The CDR3 has 13 amino acids. CDR1 MDHEN and CDR2 SYDVKM come from the germline V gene. The CDR3 DNA reads as TGTGCCAGCAGCTCTCCCCCCTACAATGAGCAGTTCTTC. Residues: CASSSPPYNEQFF. The full variable domain, with the rest looked up from reference TRBV28 and TRBJ2-1, is DVKVTQSSRYLVKRTGEKVFLECVQDMDHENMFWYRQDPGLGLRLIYFSYDVKMKEKGDIPEGYSVSREKKERFSLILESASTNQTSMYLCASSSPPYNEQFFGPGTRLTVL.

This rearrangement joins TRBV19 to TRBJ2-1, with 7 bases that match TRBD2. The CDR3 length is 14 residues. Unmatched junction bases numbered 1, after V lost 5 bases and J lost 0 bases. The germline CDR1 and CDR2 sequences are LNHDA and SQIVND (reference sequence). Here the CDR3 reads CASSGGDSYNEQFF. In DNA, the CDR3 is TGTGCCAGTAGTGGGGGGGACTCCTACAATGAGCAGTTCTTC.

DNA for the CDR3: TGTGCCAGCACCCAACTAGCGGGAGGCCCCTACGAGCAGTACTTC. Its translation: CASTQLAGGPYEQYF. The genes are TRBV2 and TRBJ2-7; 12 positions match TRBD2. The CDR3 is 15 residues long. Germline V CDR1 and CDR2: SNHLY, FYNNEI. V dropped 7 bases and J dropped 2; count of bases not matched to a gene: 6.

The chain joins TRBV28 to TRBJ2-1; 8 bases line up with TRBD2. CDR1 MDHEN and CDR2 SYDVKM come from the germline V gene. This CDR3 has 14 amino acids. Trimming cost V 9 bases and J 6 bases; bases outside gene matches: 10. CDR3 protein: CASIPQRGFNEQFF. The CDR3 bases are TGTGCCAGTATTCCACAGCGGGGGTTCAATGAGCAGTTCTTC.